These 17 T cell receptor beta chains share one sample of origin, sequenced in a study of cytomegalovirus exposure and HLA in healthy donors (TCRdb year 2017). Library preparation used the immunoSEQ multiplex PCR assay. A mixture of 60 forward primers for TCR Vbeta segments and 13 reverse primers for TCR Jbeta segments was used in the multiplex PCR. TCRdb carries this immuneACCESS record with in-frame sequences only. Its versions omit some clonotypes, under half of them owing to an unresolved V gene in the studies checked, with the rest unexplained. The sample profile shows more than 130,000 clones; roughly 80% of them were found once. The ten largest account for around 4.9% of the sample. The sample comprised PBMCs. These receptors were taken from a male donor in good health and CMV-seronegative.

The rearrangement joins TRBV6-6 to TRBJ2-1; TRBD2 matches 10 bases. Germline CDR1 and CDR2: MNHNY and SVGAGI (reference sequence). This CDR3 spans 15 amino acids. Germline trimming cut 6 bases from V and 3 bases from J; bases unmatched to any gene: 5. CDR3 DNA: TGTGCCAGCAGCGCACTAGCGGGGATCTACAATGAGCAGTTCTTC. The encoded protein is CASSALAGIYNEQFF.

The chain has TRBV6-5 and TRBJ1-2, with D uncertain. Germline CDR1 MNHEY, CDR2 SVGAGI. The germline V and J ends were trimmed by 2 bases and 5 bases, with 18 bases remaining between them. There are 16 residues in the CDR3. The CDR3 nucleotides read TGTGCCAGCAGTTACACCGAGGGCCTACGGGGTTATGGCTACACCTTC. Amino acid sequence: CASSYTEGLRGYGYTF.

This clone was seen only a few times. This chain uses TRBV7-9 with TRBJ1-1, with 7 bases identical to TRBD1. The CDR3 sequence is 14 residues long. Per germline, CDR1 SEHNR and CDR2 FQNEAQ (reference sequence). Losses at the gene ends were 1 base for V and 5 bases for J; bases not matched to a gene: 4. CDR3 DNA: TGTGCCAGCAGCTTAGAGGGGGCCCGAACTGAAGCTTTCTTT. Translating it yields CASSLEGARTEAFF.

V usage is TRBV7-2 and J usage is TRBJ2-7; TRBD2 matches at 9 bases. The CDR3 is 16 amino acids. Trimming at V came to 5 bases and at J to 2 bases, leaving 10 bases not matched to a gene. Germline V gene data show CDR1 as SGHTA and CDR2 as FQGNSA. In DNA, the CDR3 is TGTGCCAGCAGCCCTAGTGTGGCTAGCGGGGCCTACGAGCAGTACTTC. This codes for CASSPSVASGAYEQYF.

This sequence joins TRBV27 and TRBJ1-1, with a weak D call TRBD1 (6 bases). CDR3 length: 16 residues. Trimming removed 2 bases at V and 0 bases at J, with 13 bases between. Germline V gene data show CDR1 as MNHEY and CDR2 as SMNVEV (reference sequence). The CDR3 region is CASSLVRGSLNTEAFF. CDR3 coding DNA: TGTGCCAGCAGTTTAGTGAGGGGGTCCTTGAACACTGAAGCTTTCTTT.

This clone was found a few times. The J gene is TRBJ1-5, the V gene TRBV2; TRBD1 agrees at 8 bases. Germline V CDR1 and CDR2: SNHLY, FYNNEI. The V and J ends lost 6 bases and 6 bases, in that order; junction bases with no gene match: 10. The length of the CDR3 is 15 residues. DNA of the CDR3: TGTGCCAGCAGCGCCATTGACAGGGGCGGTCAGCCCCAGCATTTT. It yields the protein CASSAIDRGGQPQHF. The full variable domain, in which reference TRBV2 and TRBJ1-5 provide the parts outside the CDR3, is EPEVTQTPSHQVTQMGQEVILRCVPISNHLYFYWYRQILGQKVEFLVSFYNNEISEKSEIFDDQFSVERPDGSNFTLKIRSTKLEDSAMYFCASSAIDRGGQPQHFGDGTRLSIL.

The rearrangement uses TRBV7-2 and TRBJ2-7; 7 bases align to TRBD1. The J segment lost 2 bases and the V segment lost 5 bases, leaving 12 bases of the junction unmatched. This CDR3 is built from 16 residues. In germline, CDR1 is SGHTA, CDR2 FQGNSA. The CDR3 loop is CASSPYSQGQAYEQYF. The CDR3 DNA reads TGTGCCAGCAGCCCCTATTCCCAAGGACAGGCCTACGAGCAGTACTTC.

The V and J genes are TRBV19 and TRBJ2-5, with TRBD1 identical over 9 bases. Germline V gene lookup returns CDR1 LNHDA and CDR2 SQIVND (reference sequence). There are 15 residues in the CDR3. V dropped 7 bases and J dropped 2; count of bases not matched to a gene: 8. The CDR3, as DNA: TGTGCCAGTAAAAAATTGGGACAGGGTCAAGAGACCCAGTACTTC. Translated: CASKKLGQGQETQYF.

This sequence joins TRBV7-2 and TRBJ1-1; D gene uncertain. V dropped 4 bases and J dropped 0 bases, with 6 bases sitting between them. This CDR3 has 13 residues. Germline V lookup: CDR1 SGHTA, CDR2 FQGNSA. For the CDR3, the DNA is TGTGCCAGCAGCTCGAACATGAACACTGAAGCTTTCTTT. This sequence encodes CASSSNMNTEAFF.

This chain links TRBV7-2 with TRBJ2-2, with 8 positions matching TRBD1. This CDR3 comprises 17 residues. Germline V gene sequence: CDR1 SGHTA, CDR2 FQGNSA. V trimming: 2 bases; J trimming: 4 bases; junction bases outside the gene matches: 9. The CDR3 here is CASSLLGGTGATGELFF. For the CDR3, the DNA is TGTGCCAGCAGCTTACTTGGAGGGACAGGAGCCACCGGGGAGCTGTTTTTT.

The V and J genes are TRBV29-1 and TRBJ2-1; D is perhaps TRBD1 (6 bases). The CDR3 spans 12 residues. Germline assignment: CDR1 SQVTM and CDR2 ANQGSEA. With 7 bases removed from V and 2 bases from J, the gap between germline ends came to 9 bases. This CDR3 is CSAGQTYNEQFF. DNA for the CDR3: TGCAGCGCCGGACAGACCTACAATGAGCAGTTCTTC.

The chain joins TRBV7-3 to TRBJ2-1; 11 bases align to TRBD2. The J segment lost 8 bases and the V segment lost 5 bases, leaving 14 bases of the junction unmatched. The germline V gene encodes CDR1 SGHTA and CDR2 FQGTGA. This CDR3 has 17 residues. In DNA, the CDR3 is TGTGCCAGCAGCCTCCTAGGGGGTAGCGGGGGGGCCTATGAGCAGTTCTTC. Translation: CASSLLGGSGGAYEQFF.

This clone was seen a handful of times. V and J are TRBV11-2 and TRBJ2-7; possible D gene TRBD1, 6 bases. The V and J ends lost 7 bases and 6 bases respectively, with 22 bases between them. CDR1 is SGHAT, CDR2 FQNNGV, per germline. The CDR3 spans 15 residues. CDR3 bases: TGTGCCAGCACGCCGGAAGGCCAGGGGAAACGCGAGCAGTACTTC. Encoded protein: CASTPEGQGKREQYF.

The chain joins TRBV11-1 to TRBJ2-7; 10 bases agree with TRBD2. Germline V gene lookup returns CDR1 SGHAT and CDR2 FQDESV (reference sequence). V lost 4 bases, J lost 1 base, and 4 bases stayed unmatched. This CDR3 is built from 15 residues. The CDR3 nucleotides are TGTGCCAGCAGCTATCTAGCGGGGGCATCCTACGAGCAGTACTTC. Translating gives CASSYLAGASYEQYF.

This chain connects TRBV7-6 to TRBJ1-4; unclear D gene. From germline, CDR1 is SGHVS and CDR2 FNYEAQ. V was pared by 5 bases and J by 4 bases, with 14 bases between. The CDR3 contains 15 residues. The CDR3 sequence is CASSVGTSGNEKLFF. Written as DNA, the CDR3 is TGTGCCAGCAGCGTAGGTACCTCGGGTAATGAAAAACTGTTTTTT.

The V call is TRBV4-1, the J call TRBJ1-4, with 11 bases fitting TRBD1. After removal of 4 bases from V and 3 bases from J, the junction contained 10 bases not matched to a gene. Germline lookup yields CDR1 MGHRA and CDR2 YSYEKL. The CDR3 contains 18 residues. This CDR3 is CASSRGTGGVTANEKLFF. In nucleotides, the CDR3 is TGCGCCAGCAGCCGAGGGACAGGGGGTGTCACGGCTAATGAAAAACTGTTTTTT.

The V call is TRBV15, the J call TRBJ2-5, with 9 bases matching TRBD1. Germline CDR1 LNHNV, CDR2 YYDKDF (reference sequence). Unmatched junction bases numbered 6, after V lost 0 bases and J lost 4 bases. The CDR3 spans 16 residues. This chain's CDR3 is CATSRDRQGGRETQYF. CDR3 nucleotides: TGTGCCACCAGCAGAGATCGACAGGGGGGTCGAGAGACCCAGTACTTC.